These 8 T cell receptor beta chains were all obtained from the same sample, sequenced in a study of blood T cells in healthy people across ages. Primers used in a second PCR of about 6 to 11 cycles were a sample-barcoded 5' primer and a J-beta primer mix. TCRdb fed the 5' RACE reads into MiXCR, producing one record per CDR3 protein. Of about 810,000 distinct CDR3 sequences listed, 35% to 40% are singletons. Input material: blood. The receptors were sampled from a man younger than 30 in good health.

The chain's CDR3 is CASSPGTWGNTEAFF. CDR3 bases: TGTGCCAGCAGTCCCGGGACATGGGGGAACACTGAAGCTTTCTTT. This chain joins TRBV12-3 or TRBV12-4 and TRBJ1-1; D may be TRBD1 (6 bases). CDR3 length equals 15 residues. Trimming took 5 bases from V and 1 from J, leaving 14 bases between them.

In its sample, this clonotype was seen a few times. The chain combines TRBV20-1 with TRBJ2-5; a weak D match, TRBD2 (5 bases). The CDR3 is 14 residues long. Germline loops: CDR1 DFQATT, CDR2 SNEGSKA (reference sequence). Trimming shortened V by 3 bases and J by 2 bases, and 13 bases separated the two germline ends. The CDR3 DNA reads TGCAGTGCTAGGAAGGGTAGCGCACAAGAGACCCAGTACTTC. Its protein is CSARKGSAQETQYF.

The chain has TRBV18 and TRBJ2-3; D may be TRBD2 (6 bases). The CDR3 loop spans 15 amino acids. Germline assignment: CDR1 KGHSH and CDR2 LQKENI. The V end was cut by 6 bases, the J end by 1 base, with 14 bases between. The CDR3 DNA is TGTGCCAGCTCCCCAAGCGGGTCCGGCACAGATACGCAGTATTTT. It translates to CASSPSGSGTDTQYF. Full variable domain (outside the CDR3, taken from reference TRBV18 and TRBJ2-3): NAGVMQNPRHLVRRRGQEARLRCSPMKGHSHVYWYRQLPEEGLKFMVYLQKENIIDESGMPKERFSAEFPKEGPSILRIQQVVRGDSAAYFCASSPSGSGTDTQYFGPGTRLTVL.

This chain uses TRBV7-3 with TRBJ1-2; D possibly corresponds to TRBD1 (6 bases). V gave up 5 bases and J gave up 2 bases, with 15 bases separating them. The CDR3 has 15 amino acids. Germline V lookup: CDR1 SGHTA, CDR2 FQGTGA. The CDR3, as DNA: TGTGCCAGCAGCCTCGACCAGGGGTCGAACTATGGCTACACCTTC. It is translated as CASSLDQGSNYGYTF.

Comments on this clonotype: The junction does not match germline at one end; this may be a read error. This rearrangement joins TRBV12-3 or TRBV12-4 to TRBJ1-1; a possible D gene is TRBD1 (6 bases). CDR3 length equals 14 residues. The DNA for the CDR3 is TGTACCAGCACCCTACAGGGCGGGAACACTGAAGCTTTCTTT. Residues: CTSTLQGGNTEAFF.

This clonotype turned up a few times. The CDR3 reads CSARVERGDEQYF. CDR3 coding DNA: TGCAGTGCTAGAGTTGAGCGGGGTGACGAGCAGTACTTC. The V gene is TRBV20-1, the J gene TRBJ2-5; TRBD2 matches 7 bases. With the DNA end fitting TRBJ2-7 better, the J assignment may be wrong. Germline CDR1 is DFQATT and CDR2 is SNEGSKA (reference sequence). CDR3 length: 13 residues.

This clonotype was seen more than once but under ten times. This chain connects TRBV7-2 to TRBJ2-3, with 13 bases identical to TRBD2. Germline assignment: CDR1 SGHTA and CDR2 FQGNSA. The CDR3 is 16 amino acids. Trimming took 6 bases from V and 3 from J; bases not matched to a gene: 6. The CDR3 protein is CASRHSLAGGTDTQYF. CDR3 in DNA: TGTGCCAGCAGACACTCACTAGCGGGGGGGACAGATACGCAGTATTTT. The full variable domain, completed using reference TRBV7-2 and TRBJ2-3, is GAGVSQSPSNKVTEKGKDVELRCDPISGHTALYWYRQSLGQGLEFLIYFQGNSAPDKSGLPSDRFSAERTGGSVSTLTIQRTQQEDSAVYLCASRHSLAGGTDTQYFGPGTRLTVL.

There are a few counts of this clonotype. The V call is TRBV10-3, the J call TRBJ1-1; possibly TRBD1 for D (5 bases). CDR3 size: 12 residues. Germline V gene sequence: CDR1 ENHRY, CDR2 SYGVKD. V shed 2 bases and J shed 11 bases, with 12 bases lying between them. CDR3 sequence: CAISEATVDAFF. The CDR3 bases are TGTGCCATCAGTGAGGCGACAGTAGACGCTTTCTTT.